This TCR beta chain is drawn from a study of beta chain features in type 1 diabetes. The germline CDR1 and CDR2 sequences are SEHNR and FQNEAQ (reference sequence). V was pared by 1 base and J by 7 bases, with 4 bases of the junction left unmatched. CDR3 length: 15 amino acids. TCRB transcripts that were expressed got sequenced, as all of the isolated RNA had been reverse transcribed. Mean yield for stem cell-like memory T cell samples was 850,000 to 1,300,000 reads. Clones were read by immunoSEQ multiplex PCR, and TCRdb kept only the in-frame ones, dropping some. The data hold tens of thousands of clones, with roughly 34% observed a single time. This clone was counted between two and nine times.

The clonotype comes from a woman under 30 in good health. The sequencing sample was made of stem cell memory CD4+ T cells from blood. The V and J genes are TRBV7-9 and TRBJ2-1; TRBD2 aligns across 10 bases. The CDR3 nucleotides read TGTGCCAGCAGCTTAGTCAGTAGCGGGAGGAATGAGCAGTTCTTC. This sequence encodes CASSLVSSGRNEQFF.